The sequence of this T cell receptor (beta chain) was determined in a study of graft-versus-host responses after intestinal transplantation (dated by TCRdb to the early 2020s). Background on the whole study: The transplants that recipients got were multivisceral, liver-intestinal, or isolated intestinal. Anti-thymocyte globulin induction was given to all recipients, followed by maintenance tacrolimus and steroids for around three years. Bulk TCR-beta CDR3 sequencing was used to track graft-versus-host and host-versus-graft alloreactive T cell clones in the graft, circulation and bone marrow after intestinal transplantation. To identify alloreactive clones, pre-transplant mixed lymphocyte reaction products were sequenced and compared with unstimulated pre-transplant donor and recipient T cells. Of the 20 to 30 intestinal transplant recipients enrolled in the cohort, one of whom was a retransplant, a few patients without pretransplant specimens were excluded. Donor T cell macrochimerism was defined as a peak of at least 4% donor T cells among recipient peripheral blood mononuclear cells. Rather than going through the commercial service, samples from a few later patients were sequenced in-house on an Illumina MiSeq and processed with MiXCR. Study-level results and caveats: GvH clones were detected in recipient bone marrow, and some of these GvH clones were observed earlier in ileal mucosa or blood, consistent with an intestinal mucosal origin. Early after transplant, peak levels of circulating GvH clones were found to be associated with declines in HvG clones. High GvH to HvG T cell clonal ratios were observed in the allografts of patients with donor T cell macrochimerism. The conclusions were limited by the relatively low number and heterogeneity of the intestinal transplant patients.

To prepare the library, the immunoSEQ multiplex PCR assay was applied. For most patients, genomic DNA was isolated using the Qiagen DNeasy Blood and Tissue Kit and was shipped frozen to Adaptive Biotechnologies for TCR sequencing. For most patients, high-throughput TCR-beta CDR3 sequencing of genomic DNA was performed by Adaptive Biotechnologies. Processing in the source paper ran as follows. TCR sequencing data for approximately 17 patients were retrieved from Adaptive's ImmunoSEQ software; three other patients were processed with MiXCR and VDJtools. CD4 versus CD8 sorting errors were corrected by removing sequences found in both subsets at a frequency ratio below 5:1. CDR3 nucleotide sequences shared by donor and recipient were removed because the origin of these sequences could not be assigned. To count as alloreactive, a clone needed at least 2-fold expansion over unstimulated cells and a minimum CFSE-low frequency of 0.002% (template counts) or 0.001% (read counts). Clones detected in sequenced pre-transplant spleen, lymph node, or MLR CFSE-low populations of the donor or recipient were defined as mappable. Cumulative frequency of alloreactive clones was calculated as a percentage of all sequences weighted by copy number. Here the immuneACCESS table is served through TCRdb, limited to in-frame sequences with V and J called. Missing clones are a known gap in these copies; in checked studies unresolved V genes cover under half, and the rest lacks a known reason. That table is the source of V, J and clone size, and D and trimming were worked out from the DNA. The table for this sample lists 35,000 to 45,000 clones; about 95% of them were counted only once. 0.2% to 0.25% of the sample is in the top ten clones.

The CDR1 and CDR2 encoded by the germline V gene (reference sequence) are LNHDA and SQIVND. V loses 7 bases, J loses 6 bases, and the germline ends lie 13 bases apart. The CDR3 covers 13 residues, taking in both the cysteine and the phenylalanine. Only CDR3 DNA is held: 39 bases, read in frame from base 1. Reading the label with the study, this specimen's time point is: cells obtained before transplantation from donor or recipient. CD3+CD4+ and CD3+CD8+ populations were FACS-sorted from unstimulated pre-transplant donor and recipient cells taken from spleen or lymph nodes. Points on this clone: Its antigen has not been determined. No qualities accompany the bases; no much larger clone lies one base away.

The source is a human donor who was the organ donor for an intestinal transplant. Recombination connected TRBV19 to TRBJ2-1; there is no confident call for the D gene. Source: unstimulated CD8+ T cells sorted from spleen or lymph node cells, taken before transplant. CDR3 region: CASKGPAINEQFF. The nucleotide sequence reads as follows: TGTGCCAGTAAAGGCCCGGCTATCAATGAGCAGTTCTTC.